This T cell receptor (beta chain) was observed in a study of tumor-infiltrating lymphocytes in primary liver carcinoma. This clonotype has a handful of counts. The junction does not match germline at one end; this may be a read error. Total RNA amounting to around 540 ng was the source from which TCR beta cDNA was made with a constant-region primer. Sequencing libraries for TCR beta derived from three nested multiplex PCR rounds that used slightly modified ARM-PCR. A single record per CDR3 protein comes from TCRdb applying MiXCR to the multiplex PCR reads. The sample has 22,000 or so distinct CDR3 sequences, 80% seen once; the top ten hold 35%. RNA and DNA were co-extracted from approximately 20-30 mg of unsorted bulk tissue. Sequencing was carried out using liver tumor tissue from sampling region 2. This sample's subset: tumor region T2, inferior pole. This receptor was identified in a woman aged 25 to 39 with primary liver carcinoma and hepatitis B virus infection.

CDR3 loop: CAWSVLPGGLFF. CDR3 DNA: TGTGCTTGGAGTGTACTTCCCGGGGGGCTGTTTTTT. The rearrangement links TRBV30 to TRBJ2-2, with a weak D call TRBD2 (6 bases). The CDR3 has 12 residues. Germline V CDR1 and CDR2: GTSNPN, SVGIG (reference sequence).